This TCR beta chain is drawn from a study of cytomegalovirus exposure and HLA in healthy donors (dated by TCRdb to about 2017). About the investigation overall: According to an earlier analysis of around 600 of the donors, some 180 million T cells yielded 117 million unique TCR beta sequences and 250 to 350 Gb of sequence data. The genetic ancestry cluster associated with self-reported Caucasian donors included about 81% of the approximately 410 genotyped donors. In the later analysis, no new phenotypic data were used to find candidate immune exposures; instead, reliance was placed on TCR beta sequences and their occurrence across donors. An early release that covered several hundred HLA-typed donors contained approximately 300 gigabases of sequencing data and around 80 million unique TCR sequences. Typing coverage varied by locus: about 620-630 donors for A, B, C, DRB1 and DQB1; approximately 520 for DQA1; around 570 for DPA1; more than 450 for DPB1. HLA typing included class I and class II loci at four-digit resolution. Because of strong linkage in the cohort, 4 to 6 DR-DQ haplotypes were treated as single units for association and clustering. Using immunosequencing, the study profiled T cell repertoires from about 650 subjects and related those repertoires to cytomegalovirus serostatus. Donor age, sex, ethnicity and CMV serostatus were collected together with the repertoire data. The aim of the study was to test whether cataloging public T cell receptors could identify signatures of past pathogen exposure. Genome-wide SNP genotypes for about 65% of the 666 donors were used in a later genetic analysis, which treated that subset as a discovery cohort. In an earlier analysis of about 590 of the donors, high-throughput TCR beta sequencing was used to judge whether each TCR beta V gene segment behaved as functional or pseudogenic. To predict cytomegalovirus infection status, the study combined high-throughput TCR immunosequencing, statistical association of individual TCRs with disease status, and machine learning. Besides the first cohort of about 730 subjects, a separate validation cohort made up of 120 different subjects was used. Across roughly 420 genotyped donors of the cohort, an average of roughly 230,000 unique TCR beta nucleotide sequences per donor were sequenced, and around 19% of those sequences were non-productive. In a later analysis, previously published TCR beta repertoires from roughly 710 donors were re-analyzed and high-resolution HLA genotyping was added so that TCR occurrence patterns could be studied. Every discovery cohort repertoire had been produced on one sequencing platform. Paper-wide results and their limitations: According to the authors, the approach could potentially be generalized to other disease states and immunological phenotypes. While some public TCRs were present in many individuals, most TCR sequences turned up only very rarely across donors. In a later analysis, HLA-associated TCR beta chains were found to be more clonally expanded and to have lower generation probabilities than equally common non-associated chains. A few of the identified cytomegalovirus-associated TCR beta chains were confirmed in vitro to be specific for cytomegalovirus antigens. Linkage disequilibrium might explain the correlated functional status among segregating V segments, but an unknown experimental factor could not be ruled out. The presence/absence analyses assumed that sequencing depth was roughly uniform across donors, and that assumption may not be true. A further reported finding was that TCR beta sequences accurately predicted the HLA-A and HLA-B alleles for most subjects in the first cohort. Immune exposure information for the cohort was limited to CMV serostatus. In a later analysis, the rate of TCR association differed among HLA loci, with DRB1 alleles having the most associated TCRs and HLA-C alleles having the fewest. In both the original and validation cohorts, the classifier was reported to diagnose cytomegalovirus status with high specificity and sensitivity. Several of the top co-occurrence clusters appeared to be linked to parvovirus B19, influenza, CMV and Epstein-Barr virus, according to a later analysis. In a later analysis, most CMV-associated TCR beta chains were found to appear HLA-restricted, with HLA associations seemingly driven largely by CMV exposure. A group of highly shared sequence variants was considered likely to be a technical artifact of the sequencing pipeline. Only TCR beta chains were sequenced in this cohort, and the absence of alpha or paired-chain data limited detectable features. When HLA alleles, especially DR and DQ, strongly co-occurred, TCR associations were difficult to assign to individual alleles. Compared with the 666-donor mean, donors in an Asian-associated ancestry cluster had fewer N-insertions in productive TCRs, according to a later genetic analysis. The study gave a list of under 200 TCR beta chains associated with cytomegalovirus. The earlier analysis of nearly 600 of the donors excluded fewer than 20 rarely observed V segments, including chromosome 9 orphons, because counts were too low. In a later genetic analysis, a missense DCLRE1C variant was associated with V-gene and J-gene trimming of TCR beta chains, and the association was replicated in an independent cohort. HLA typing was unavailable for some donors at each locus, so association tests used only the typed subset. At a false discovery rate of 0.05, a later analysis linked 15,000 to 20,000 TCR beta sequences to specific HLA alleles. In an earlier analysis of some 500 of the donors, most TCR beta V segments appeared in productive rearrangements about 87% or about 30% of the time, broadly matching IMGT annotations.

Worth noting for this clone: Its cognate antigen has yet to be identified. No much larger clone exists at a distance of one base, and base qualities are not known.

The cohort consisted of hundreds of healthy bone marrow donors. At the time of sampling, every cohort member was nominally healthy, though immune exposures that went unrecorded were likely present. The donor tested CMV seronegative and was one of the 352 seronegative cohort members. A peripheral blood sample was collected from each donor, and TCR beta sequencing was performed on peripheral blood mononuclear cells. Genomic DNA was extracted from the blood cell samples with the Qiagen DNeasy Blood Extraction Kit. The receptor library was made with the immunoSEQ multiplex PCR assay. For the multiplex PCR, a mixture combining 60 forward primers for TCR Vbeta segments and 13 reverse primers for TCR Jbeta segments was used. The CDR3 region of rearranged TCR beta genes was amplified from genomic DNA by a multiplex PCR assay. On the Illumina HiSeq System, the amplified TCR beta libraries were sequenced as 87-base-pair reads. The paper's processing steps were these. A later analysis counted about 82 million unique TCR beta chains across the 550 to 700 repertoires, and 9.5 million to 11 million of these chains were shared by at least two donors. Raw reads were error-corrected and collapsed into unique sequences with a nearest-neighbor algorithm that merged closely related sequences to remove PCR and sequencing errors. CDR3 sequences were aligned to IMGT reference sequences to assign V, D and J gene segments. Each retained sequence needed at least a six-nucleotide match to both a V gene segment and a J gene segment. Rearrangements were called productive when the CDR3 lacked stop codons and stayed in frame with V and J; all others were non-productive. Following IMGT convention, CDR3 was defined as the stretch from the second conserved V-encoded cysteine up to the conserved J-encoded phenylalanine. Sequences without an unambiguous match to a single V gene segment were excluded from the earlier analysis of 450 to 650 of the donors. In an earlier analysis of 500 to 750 of the donors, V segments were called functional above 56.7% productive rearrangements and were called segregating when the between-donor standard deviation exceeded 5%. A statistical classification framework was developed to diagnose cytomegalovirus status using the catalog of TCR beta chain sequences. A later analysis assigned V and J genes by comparing TCR nucleotide sequences with IMGT/GENE-DB human TR gene sequences. A later analysis assigned CDR3 sequences and most-parsimonious VDJ recombination scenarios with the TCRdist pipeline. In a later analysis, every TCR beta chain was defined by the combination of its CDR3 amino acid sequence and its V-gene family, and reads without a unique V-gene family were dropped. As a way to deal with suspected cross-contamination and a sequencing artifact, a later analysis dropped roughly 600 nucleotide sequences that were highly shared and had low generation probability. In a later analysis, a clonal expansion index was calculated for each public chain from normalized within-repertoire ranks of inferred template counts. In a later analysis, generation probabilities were computed with a VDJ recombination model fitted to out-of-frame rearrangements, and the resulting probabilities were checked against IGoR. A later analysis scored TCR-TCR, TCR-HLA and TCR-CMV co-occurrence with hypergeometric tests, applying a repertoire-size bias correction to TCR pairs. To estimate false discovery rates, a later analysis permuted the HLA or CMV assignments 20 times. A later analysis grouped co-occurring TCRs with DBSCAN, adding TCRdist sequence similarity when clustering within HLA-allele-positive subsets. For co-occurrence clustering, repertoires with fewer than 30,000 or more than 120,000 public chains were excluded, along with about five repertoires with anomalous nucleotide sharing. The immuneACCESS repertoire file appears here via TCRdb, limited to in-frame rearrangements. These files lack a portion of the clones; in checked studies, under half of the deficit traces to unresolved V genes, and the cause of the others is not known. The V and J calls and clone size come from that table; D and trimming were worked out from the DNA. Within this sample are more than 50,000 clones, with 75% to 80% of them counted one time only. The ten largest clones add up to approximately 2.4% of the sample.

This sequence originates from a female donor in good health and CMV-seronegative. The sequenced sample consisted of PBMCs.

The DNA reads TGTGCCATCAGTGATGGGCAGGGGAACTATGGCTACACCTTC. The resulting protein is CAISDGQGNYGYTF. The sequence is built from TRBV10-3 and TRBJ1-2; a tentative D call is TRBD1 (6 bases match). CDR1 ENHRY and CDR2 SYGVKD were looked up in the germline V gene. The CDR3 runs 14 residues from the cysteine to the phenylalanine. CDR3 DNA only is kept here, 42 bases in frame from base 1. V drops 3 bases and J drops 2 bases, leaving 10 bases in between.